The entry that follows covers one T cell receptor (beta chain) sequence. The antigen remains unidentified. V lost 4 bases to trimming and J lost 6 bases, with 6 bases between them. The V gene's germline CDR1 is MGHRA and CDR2 YSYEKL. The CDR3 runs 12 residues. The sample comes from a study of graft-versus-host responses after intestinal transplantation. Study context: The recipients all started with anti-thymocyte globulin induction and then took tacrolimus and steroids for 3 to 4 years. Study-level findings and limits: In recipient marrow, GvH clones were found, and some appeared first in ileum or blood. Allograft clonal ratios (graft-versus-host to host-versus-graft) were high in patients who had graft-donor T cell macrochimerism.

Clones were read by immunoSEQ multiplex PCR, and TCRdb kept only the in-frame ones, dropping some. This sample has 55,000 to 70,000 clones, with around 90% found just once. The sequence was obtained from a human patient who received an intestinal transplant, so some T cells may come from the graft donor. The material was PBMCs, obtained approximately 120 days after intestinal transplantation. The chain recombines TRBV4-1 with TRBJ2-2; D not certain. The CDR3 sequence: CASSPLSGELFF. Here the CDR3 DNA reads TGCGCCAGCAGCCCGTTATCCGGGGAGCTGTTTTTT.